This TCR beta chain was sequenced during a study of blood T cell repertoires in COVID-19. Study context: From the United States, Italy and Spain came samples of acute and convalescent COVID-19. Sample material is recorded as cDNA or gDNA derived from T cells, B-cell-depleted T cells, or PBMCs.

V lost 3 bases to trimming and J lost 1 base, with 10 bases between them. CDR1 LNHDA and CDR2 SQIVND come from the germline V gene (reference sequence). The CDR3 length is 15 residues. How the authors handled the data: Amplification of reference gene primers was used by the study to estimate nucleated cell counts. This table comes from immunoSEQ multiplex PCR, and its TCRdb copy is limited to in-frame clones, with some not included. For V, J and clone size, that table is used; D and trimming come from the DNA. The table includes about 240,000 clones, less than 90% detected once. Specimen: peripheral blood. The rearrangement uses TRBV19 and TRBJ2-4; no firm D call. The clonotype originates from a man aged 55 to 70 with acute or convalescent COVID-19. The CDR3 reads CASSMPQVAKNIQYF. In DNA form, the CDR3 reads TGTGCCAGTAGTATGCCTCAGGTGGCCAAAAACATTCAGTACTTC. Complete variable domain (other parts from reference TRBV19 and TRBJ2-4): DGGITQSPKYLFRKEGQNVTLSCEQNLNHDAMYWYRQDPGQGLRLIYYSQIVNDFQKGDIAEGYSVSREKKESFPLTVTSAQKNPTAFYLCASSMPQVAKNIQYFGAGTRLSVL.